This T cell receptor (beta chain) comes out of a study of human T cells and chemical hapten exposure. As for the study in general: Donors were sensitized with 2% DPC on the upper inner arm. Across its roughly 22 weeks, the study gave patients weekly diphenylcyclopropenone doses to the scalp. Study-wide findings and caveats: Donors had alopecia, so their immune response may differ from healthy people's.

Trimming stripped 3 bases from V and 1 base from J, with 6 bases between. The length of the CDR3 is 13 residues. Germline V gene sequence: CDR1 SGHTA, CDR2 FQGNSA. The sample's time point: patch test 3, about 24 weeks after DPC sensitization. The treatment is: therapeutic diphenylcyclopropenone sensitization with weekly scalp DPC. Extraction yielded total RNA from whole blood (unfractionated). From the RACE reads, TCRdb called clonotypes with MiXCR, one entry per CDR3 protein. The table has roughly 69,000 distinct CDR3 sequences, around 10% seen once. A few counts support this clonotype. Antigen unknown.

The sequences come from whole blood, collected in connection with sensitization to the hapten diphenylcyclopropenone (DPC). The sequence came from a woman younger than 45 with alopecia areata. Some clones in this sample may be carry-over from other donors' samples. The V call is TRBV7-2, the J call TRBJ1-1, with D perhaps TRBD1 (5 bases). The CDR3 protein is CASSFQGNTEAFF. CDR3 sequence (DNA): TGTGCCAGCAGCTTCCAGGGGAACACTGAAGCTTTCTTT.